Sequencing of this TCR beta chain was carried out in a study of blood T cell repertoires in COVID-19. About the research overall: Researchers got acute and convalescent COVID-19 samples from the United States, Italy and Spain.

Per the original data handling: Scientists estimated how many nucleated cells there were by amplifying reference gene primers. Using immunoSEQ multiplex PCR, the repertoire was profiled, and TCRdb retains in-frame clones only, with some absent. Clonal size and the V and J genes are those of that table, whereas D and trimming came from the DNA. The sample has approximately 250,000 clones, around 84% seen once. It was during active infection that Seattle patients were enrolled and then longitudinally followed. The CDR3 sequence is 18 residues long. Germline CDR1 reads SGDLS; CDR2 reads YYNGEE. The V and J ends lost 0 bases and 1 base respectively, with 18 bases between them.

The chain is built from TRBV9 and TRBJ2-3; tentatively, D is TRBD2 (6 bases). The sample taken for sequencing was peripheral blood. This clonotype originated in a woman aged 55-70 years with COVID-19, enrolled during active disease. The CDR3 DNA reads as TGTGCCAGCAGCGTAGCGGACGGGAGTAGTTGGGGCACAGATACGCAGTATTTT. This translates into CASSVADGSSWGTDTQYF.